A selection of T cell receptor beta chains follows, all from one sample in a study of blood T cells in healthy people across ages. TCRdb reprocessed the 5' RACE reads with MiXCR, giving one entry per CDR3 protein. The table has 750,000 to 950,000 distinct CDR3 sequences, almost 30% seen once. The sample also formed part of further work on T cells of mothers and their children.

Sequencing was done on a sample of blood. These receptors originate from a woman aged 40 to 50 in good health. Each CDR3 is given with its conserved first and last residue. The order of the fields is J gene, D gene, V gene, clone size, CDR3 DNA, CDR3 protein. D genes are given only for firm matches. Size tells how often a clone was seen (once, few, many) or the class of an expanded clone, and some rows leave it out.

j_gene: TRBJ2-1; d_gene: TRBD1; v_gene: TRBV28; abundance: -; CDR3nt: TGTGCCAGCAGTCCTATCTCCGGGTTTCGGGACAGGGAGCACTATGAGCAGTTCTTC; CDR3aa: CASSPISGFRDREHYEQFF
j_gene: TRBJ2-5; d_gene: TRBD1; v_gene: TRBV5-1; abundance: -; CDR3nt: TGCGCCAGCAGCTACAACACAGGGGGCGCCGAGACCCAGTACTTC; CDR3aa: CASSYNTGGAETQYF
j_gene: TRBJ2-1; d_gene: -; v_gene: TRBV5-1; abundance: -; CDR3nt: TGCGCCAGCAGCTTCGGTCAGGGGAGGTCCTACAATGAGCAGTTCTTC; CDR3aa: CASSFGQGRSYNEQFF
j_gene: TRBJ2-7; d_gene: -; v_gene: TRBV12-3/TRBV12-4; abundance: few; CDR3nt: TGTGCCGGCAGTCCGGGATCCTTTTACGAGCAGTACTTC; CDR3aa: CAGSPGSFYEQYF
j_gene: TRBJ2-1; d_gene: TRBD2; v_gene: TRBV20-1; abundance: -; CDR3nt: TGCAGTGCCTCCCGTGCGGGAGGTGCGAATGAGCAGTTCTTC; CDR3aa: CSASRAGGANEQFF
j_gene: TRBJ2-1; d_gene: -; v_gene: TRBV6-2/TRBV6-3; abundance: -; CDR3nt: TGTGCCAGCAGGTCCGCGGGGCGGAATGAGCAGTTCTTC; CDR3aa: CASRSAGRNEQFF
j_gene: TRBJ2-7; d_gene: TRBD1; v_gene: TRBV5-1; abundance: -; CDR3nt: TGCGCCAGCAGCTTCCTCTCTCAGGGGGCCTACGAGCAGTACTTC; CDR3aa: CASSFLSQGAYEQYF
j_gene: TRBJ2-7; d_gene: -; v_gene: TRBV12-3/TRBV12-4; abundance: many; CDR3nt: TGTGCCAGCAGTTCCTCGGACAGAGCCTACGAGCAGTACTTC; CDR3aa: CASSSSDRAYEQYF
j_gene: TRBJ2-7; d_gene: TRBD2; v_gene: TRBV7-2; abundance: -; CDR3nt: TGTGCCAGCAGACGGGGGGTAAGCTCCCACGAGCAGTACTTC; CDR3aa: CASRRGVSSHEQYF
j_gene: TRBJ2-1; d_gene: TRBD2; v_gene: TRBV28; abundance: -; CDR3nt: TGTGCCAGCAGCCAAAGCGGGGGTGACAATGAGCAGTTCTTC; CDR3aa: CASSQSGGDNEQFF
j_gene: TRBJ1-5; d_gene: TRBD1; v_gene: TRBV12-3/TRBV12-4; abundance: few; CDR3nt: TGTGCCAGCGCTGGACAGGATAATCAGCCCCAGCATTTT; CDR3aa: CASAGQDNQPQHF
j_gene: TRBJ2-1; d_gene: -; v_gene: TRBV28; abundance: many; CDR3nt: TGTGCCAGCAGTTTAGTATCCGGCAATGAGCAGTTCTTC; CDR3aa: CASSLVSGNEQFF
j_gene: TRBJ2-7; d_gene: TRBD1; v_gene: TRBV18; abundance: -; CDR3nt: TGTGCCAGCTCAACTCGACAGGGGCCTCTAGGGCGGTACTTC; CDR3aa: CASSTRQGPLGRYF
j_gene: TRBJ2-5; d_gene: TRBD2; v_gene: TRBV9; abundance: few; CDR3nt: TGTGCCAGCGGCCGGGCTAGCGGGGGAGTGTTGGAGACCCAGTACTTC; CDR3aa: CASGRASGGVLETQYF
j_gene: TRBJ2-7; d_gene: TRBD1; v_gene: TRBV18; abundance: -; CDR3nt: TGTGCCAGCTCACCGAGACAGGGTGAAGTTCGTGAGCAGTACTTC; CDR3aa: CASSPRQGEVREQYF
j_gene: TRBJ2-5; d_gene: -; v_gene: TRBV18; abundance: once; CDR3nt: TGTGCCAGCTCATCCGGGTGGGGAGAGACCCAGTACTTC; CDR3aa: CASSSGWGETQYF
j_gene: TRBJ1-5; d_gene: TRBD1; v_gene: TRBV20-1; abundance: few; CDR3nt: TGCAGTGCTAGTCCCAGGACAGGGAGATGGGGCAATCAGCCCCAGCATTTT; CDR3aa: CSASPRTGRWGNQPQHF
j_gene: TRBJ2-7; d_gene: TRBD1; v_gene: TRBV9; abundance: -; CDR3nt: TGTGCCAACAGCCCGTGGACAGGAGACTACTACGAGCAGTACTTC; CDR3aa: CANSPWTGDYYEQYF
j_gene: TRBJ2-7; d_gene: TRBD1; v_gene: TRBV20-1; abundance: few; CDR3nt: TGCAGTGGACAGGGGGACCACTACGAGCAGTACTTC; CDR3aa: CSGQGDHYEQYF
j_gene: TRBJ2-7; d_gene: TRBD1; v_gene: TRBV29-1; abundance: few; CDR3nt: TGCAGCGTTTTTCAGGGGGCCTCCTACGAGCAGTACTTC; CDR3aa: CSVFQGASYEQYF
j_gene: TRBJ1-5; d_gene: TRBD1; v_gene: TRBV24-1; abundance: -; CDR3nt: TGTGCCACCAGTCCCGGGACAGGGACTAGCAATCAGCCCCAGCATTTT; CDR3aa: CATSPGTGTSNQPQHF
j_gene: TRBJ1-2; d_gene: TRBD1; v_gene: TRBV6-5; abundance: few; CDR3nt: TGTGCCAGCAGTTACGACAGGGAGGGGGGCTATGGCTACACCTTC; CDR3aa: CASSYDREGGYGYTF
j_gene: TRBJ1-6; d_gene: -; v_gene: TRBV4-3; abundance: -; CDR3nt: TGCGCCAGCAGCCAGGGTAAACAGGCTTCACCCCTCCACTTT; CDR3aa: CASSQGKQASPLHF
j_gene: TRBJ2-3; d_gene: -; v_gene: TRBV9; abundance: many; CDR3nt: TGTGCCAGCAGCGTAGGAGGGAAGAGTCTCACAGATACGCAGTATTTT; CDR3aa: CASSVGGKSLTDTQYF
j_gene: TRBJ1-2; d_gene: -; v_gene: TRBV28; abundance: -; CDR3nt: TGTGCCAGCAGTTTGGGGACTCGTGGCTACACCTTC; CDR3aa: CASSLGTRGYTF
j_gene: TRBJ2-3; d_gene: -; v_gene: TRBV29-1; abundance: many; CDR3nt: TGCAGCGTTGAGTCAGATACGCAGTATTTT; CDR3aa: CSVESDTQYF
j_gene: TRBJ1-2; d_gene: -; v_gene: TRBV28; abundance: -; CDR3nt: TGTGCCAGCAGTTTGCCGCTTCGAGGACGGTATGGCTACACCTTC; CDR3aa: CASSLPLRGRYGYTF
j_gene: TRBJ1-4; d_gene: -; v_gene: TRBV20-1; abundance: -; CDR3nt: TGCAGTGCCACGGGACGGGGAAATGAAAAACTGTTTTTT; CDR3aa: CSATGRGNEKLFF
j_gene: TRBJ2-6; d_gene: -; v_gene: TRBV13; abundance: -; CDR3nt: TGTGCCAGCAGCTTCTACCCGGGACGGATAACTGGGGCCAACGTCCTGACTTTC; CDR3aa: CASSFYPGRITGANVLTF
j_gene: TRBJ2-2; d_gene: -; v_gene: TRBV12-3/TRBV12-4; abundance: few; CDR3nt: TGTGCCAGCACCCGTTTGCCGAACACCGGGGAGCTGTTTTTT; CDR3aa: CASTRLPNTGELFF
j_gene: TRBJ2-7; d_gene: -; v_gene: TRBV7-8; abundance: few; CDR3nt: TGTGCCAGCAGCTTCTCCGGGACCCCGGTAAACGAGCAGTACTTC; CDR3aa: CASSFSGTPVNEQYF
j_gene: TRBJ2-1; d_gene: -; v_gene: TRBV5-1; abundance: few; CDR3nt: TGCGCCAGTGGCGGCGCAGCTGGGTTCAGCAATGAGCAGTTCTTC; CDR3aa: CASGGAAGFSNEQFF
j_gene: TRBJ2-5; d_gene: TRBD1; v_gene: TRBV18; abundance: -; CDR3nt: TGTGTCAGCTCCCTCACAGGGGGCGGAGAGACCCAGTACTTC; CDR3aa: CVSSLTGGGETQYF
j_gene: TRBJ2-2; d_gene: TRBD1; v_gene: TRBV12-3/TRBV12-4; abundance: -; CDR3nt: TGTGCCAGCAGGAGCCCGGGACAGGGGATATCCGGGGAGCTGTTTTTT; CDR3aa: CASRSPGQGISGELFF
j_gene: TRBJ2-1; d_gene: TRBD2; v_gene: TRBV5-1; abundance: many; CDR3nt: TGCGCCAGCAGCTCCGGTAGCGGGGGCTCCTACAATGAGCAGTTCTTC; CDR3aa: CASSSGSGGSYNEQFF
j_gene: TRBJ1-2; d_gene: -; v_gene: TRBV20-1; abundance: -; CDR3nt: TGCAGTGCTAGAGAATCAGGGGCGCGAGGCTACACCTTC; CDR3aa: CSARESGARGYTF
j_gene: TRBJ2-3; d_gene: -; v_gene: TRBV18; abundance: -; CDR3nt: TGTGCCAGCTCACAGGATTACAATACGCAGTATTTT; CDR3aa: CASSQDYNTQYF
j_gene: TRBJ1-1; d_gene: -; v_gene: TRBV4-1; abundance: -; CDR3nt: TGCGCCAGCAGCCCGAGGGCCCAGGACGGATCCACTGAAGCTTTCTTT; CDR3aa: CASSPRAQDGSTEAFF
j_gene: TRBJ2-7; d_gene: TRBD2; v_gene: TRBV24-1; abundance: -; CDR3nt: TGTGCCACCAGTGGGGCTAGCGGGTTCTCCTACAATGAGCAGTACTTC; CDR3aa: CATSGASGFSYNEQYF
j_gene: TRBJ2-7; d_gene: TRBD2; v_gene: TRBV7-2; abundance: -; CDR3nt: TGTGCCAGCAGCTTATCGGCGGGGGGCCCCTCTCCTGAGCAGTACTTC; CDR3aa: CASSLSAGGPSPEQYF
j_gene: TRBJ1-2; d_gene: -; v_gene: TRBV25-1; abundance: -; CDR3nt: TGTGCCAGCAGGGGTGGGGGAATCGGCAACTATGGCTACACCTTC; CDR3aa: CASRGGGIGNYGYTF
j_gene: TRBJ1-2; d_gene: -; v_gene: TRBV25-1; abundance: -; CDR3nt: TGTGCCAGCAGTGAACCCATACAGGGTAGTGGCTACACCTTC; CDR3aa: CASSEPIQGSGYTF
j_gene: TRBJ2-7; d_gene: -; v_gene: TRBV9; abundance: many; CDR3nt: TGTGCCAGCAGCCCTCAGACTAATTACGAGCAGTACTTC; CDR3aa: CASSPQTNYEQYF
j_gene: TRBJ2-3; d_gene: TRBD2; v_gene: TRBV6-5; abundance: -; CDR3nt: TGTGCCAGCAGTTCCAACAGGGAGCGGGGGGGCACAGATACGCAGTATTTT; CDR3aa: CASSSNRERGGTDTQYF
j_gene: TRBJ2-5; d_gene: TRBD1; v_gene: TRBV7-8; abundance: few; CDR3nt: TGTGCCAGCAGCCCGGGACAGGCTGGGAAGACCCAGTACTTC; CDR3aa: CASSPGQAGKTQYF